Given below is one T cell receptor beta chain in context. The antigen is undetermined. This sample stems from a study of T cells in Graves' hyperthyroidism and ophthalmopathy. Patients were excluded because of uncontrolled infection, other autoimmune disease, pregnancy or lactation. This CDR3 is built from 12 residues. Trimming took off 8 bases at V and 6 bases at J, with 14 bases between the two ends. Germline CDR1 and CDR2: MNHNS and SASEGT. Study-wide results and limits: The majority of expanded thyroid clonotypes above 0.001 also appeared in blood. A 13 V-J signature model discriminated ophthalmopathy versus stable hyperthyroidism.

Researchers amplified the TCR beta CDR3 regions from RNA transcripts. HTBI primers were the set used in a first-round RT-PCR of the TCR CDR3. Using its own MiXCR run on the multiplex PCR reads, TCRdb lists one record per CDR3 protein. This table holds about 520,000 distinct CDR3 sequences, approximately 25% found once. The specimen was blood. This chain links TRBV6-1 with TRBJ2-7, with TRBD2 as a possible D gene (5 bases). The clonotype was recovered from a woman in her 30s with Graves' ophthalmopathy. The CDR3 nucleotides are TGTGCCAGCCGAGGGTCTGGGGTCGAGCAGTACTTC. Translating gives CASRGSGVEQYF.